This TCR beta chain was recorded in a study of T cells in Graves' hyperthyroidism and ophthalmopathy. The CDR3 covers 15 residues. Losses at the gene ends were 4 bases for V and 4 bases for J; bases not matched to a gene: 4. Germline assignment: CDR1 KGHDR and CDR2 SFDVKD. The source material, RNA transcripts, was used to amplify TCR beta CDR3 regions. The HTBI set primed first-round TCR CDR3 RT-PCR. Via MiXCR, TCRdb re-called the multiplex PCR reads, giving one row per CDR3 protein. The profile covers about 360,000 distinct CDR3 sequences, with about 13% appearing a single time and 9.2% taken by the ten largest.

The chain links TRBV24-1 to TRBJ2-2; 8 bases line up with TRBD1. Sequencing input: blood. The sequence was collected from a woman under 30 with Graves' hyperthyroidism. CDR3 coding DNA: TGTGCCACCAGTGACCAGGACAGGGCCACCGGGGAGCTGTTTTTT. Residues: CATSDQDRATGELFF.